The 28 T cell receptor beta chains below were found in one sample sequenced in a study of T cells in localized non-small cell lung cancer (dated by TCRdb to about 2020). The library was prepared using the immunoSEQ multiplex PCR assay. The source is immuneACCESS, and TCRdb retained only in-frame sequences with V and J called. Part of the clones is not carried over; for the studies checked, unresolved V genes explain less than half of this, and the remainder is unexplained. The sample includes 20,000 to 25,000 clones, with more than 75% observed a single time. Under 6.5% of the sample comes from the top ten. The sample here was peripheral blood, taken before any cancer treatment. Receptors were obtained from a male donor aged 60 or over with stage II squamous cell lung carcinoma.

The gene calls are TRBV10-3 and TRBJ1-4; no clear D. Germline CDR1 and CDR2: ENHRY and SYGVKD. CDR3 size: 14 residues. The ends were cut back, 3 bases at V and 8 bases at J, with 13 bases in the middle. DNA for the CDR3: TGTGCCATCAGTGAAGACCGGAGGGAGGAAAAACTGTTTTTT. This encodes CAISEDRREEKLFF.

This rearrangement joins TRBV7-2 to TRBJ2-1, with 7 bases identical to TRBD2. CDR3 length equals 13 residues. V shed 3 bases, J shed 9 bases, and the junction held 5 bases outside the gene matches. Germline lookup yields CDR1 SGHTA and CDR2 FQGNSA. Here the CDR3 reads CASSFTSVGEQFF. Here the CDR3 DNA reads TGTGCCAGCAGCTTCACTAGCGTTGGTGAGCAGTTCTTC.

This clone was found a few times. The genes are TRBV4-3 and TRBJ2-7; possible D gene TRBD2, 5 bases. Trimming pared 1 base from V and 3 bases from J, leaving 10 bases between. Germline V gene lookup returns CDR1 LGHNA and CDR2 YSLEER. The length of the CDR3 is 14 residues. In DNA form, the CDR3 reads TGCGCCAGCAGCCAAGCACGGGGATTCTACGAGCAGTACTTC. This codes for CASSQARGFYEQYF.

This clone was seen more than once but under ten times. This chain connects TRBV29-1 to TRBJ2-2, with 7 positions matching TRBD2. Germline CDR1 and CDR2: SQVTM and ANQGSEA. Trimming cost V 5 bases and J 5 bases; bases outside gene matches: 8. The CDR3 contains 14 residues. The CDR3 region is CSVSSPAGTGELFF. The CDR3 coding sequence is TGCAGCGTTTCTTCACCAGCGGGGACCGGGGAGCTGTTTTTT.

The CDR3, as DNA: TGCGCCAGCAGCCAAGTCGGAGGGATGGGCTCCTACGAGCAGTACTTC. It is translated as CASSQVGGMGSYEQYF. The chain uses TRBV4-1 and TRBJ2-7; D may be TRBD2 (6 bases). Germline V CDR1 and CDR2: MGHRA, YSYEKL. Trimming cost V 1 base and J 0 bases, with 13 bases left between them. The CDR3 contains 16 residues.

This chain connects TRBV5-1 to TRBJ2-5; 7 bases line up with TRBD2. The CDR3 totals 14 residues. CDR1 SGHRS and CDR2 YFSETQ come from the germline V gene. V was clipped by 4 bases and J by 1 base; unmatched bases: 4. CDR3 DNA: TGCGCCAGCAGCCCGGTAGCGGGCCAAGAGACCCAGTACTTC. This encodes CASSPVAGQETQYF.

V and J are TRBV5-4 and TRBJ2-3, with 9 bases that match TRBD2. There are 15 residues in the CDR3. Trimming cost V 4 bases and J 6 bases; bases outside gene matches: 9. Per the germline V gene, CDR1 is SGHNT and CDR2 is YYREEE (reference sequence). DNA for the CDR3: TGTGCCAGCAGCGAGCGGGGGGCCTCCTTGGATACGCAGTATTTT. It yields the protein CASSERGASLDTQYF.

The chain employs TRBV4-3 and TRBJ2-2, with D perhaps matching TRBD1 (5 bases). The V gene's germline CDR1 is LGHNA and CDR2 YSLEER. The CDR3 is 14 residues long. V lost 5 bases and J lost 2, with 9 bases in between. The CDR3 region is CASSWTPNTGELFF. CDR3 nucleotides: TGCGCCAGCAGCTGGACACCCAACACCGGGGAGCTGTTTTTT.

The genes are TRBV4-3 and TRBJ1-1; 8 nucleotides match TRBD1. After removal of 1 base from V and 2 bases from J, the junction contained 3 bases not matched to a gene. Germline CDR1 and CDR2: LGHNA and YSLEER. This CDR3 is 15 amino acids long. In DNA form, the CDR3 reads TGCGCCAGCAGCCAAGGGACAGGGTTAAACACTGAAGCTTTCTTT. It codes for CASSQGTGLNTEAFF.

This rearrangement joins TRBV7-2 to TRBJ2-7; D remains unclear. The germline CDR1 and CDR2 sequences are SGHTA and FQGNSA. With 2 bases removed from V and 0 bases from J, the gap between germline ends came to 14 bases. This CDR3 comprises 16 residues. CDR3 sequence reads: CASSLYGDLSSYEQYF. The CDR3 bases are TGTGCCAGCAGCTTATATGGCGACCTAAGCTCCTACGAGCAGTACTTC.

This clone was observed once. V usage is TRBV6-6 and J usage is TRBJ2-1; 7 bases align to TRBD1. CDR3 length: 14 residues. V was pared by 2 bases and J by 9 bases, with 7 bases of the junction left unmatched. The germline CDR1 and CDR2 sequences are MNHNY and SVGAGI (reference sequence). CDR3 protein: CASSYRDSRGEQFF. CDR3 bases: TGTGCCAGCAGTTACAGGGACAGCCGCGGTGAGCAGTTCTTC.

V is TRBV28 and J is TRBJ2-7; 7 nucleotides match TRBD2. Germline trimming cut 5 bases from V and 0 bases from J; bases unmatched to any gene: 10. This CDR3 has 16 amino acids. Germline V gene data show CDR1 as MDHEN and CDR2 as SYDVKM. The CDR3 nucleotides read TGTGCCAGCAGTGGGGGAGAGCGGGGCCTCTCCTACGAGCAGTACTTC. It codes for CASSGGERGLSYEQYF.

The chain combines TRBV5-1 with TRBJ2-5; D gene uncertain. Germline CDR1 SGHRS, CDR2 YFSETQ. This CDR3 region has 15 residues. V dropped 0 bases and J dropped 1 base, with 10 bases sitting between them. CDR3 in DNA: TGCGCCAGCAGCTTGGTTGGAGAACCCCAAGAGACCCAGTACTTC. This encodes CASSLVGEPQETQYF.

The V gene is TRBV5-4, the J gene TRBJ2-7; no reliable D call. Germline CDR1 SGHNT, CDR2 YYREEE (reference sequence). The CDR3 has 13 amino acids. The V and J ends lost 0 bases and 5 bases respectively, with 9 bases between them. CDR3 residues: CASSLVGPNEQYF. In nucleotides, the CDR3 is TGTGCCAGCAGCTTGGTAGGGCCTAACGAGCAGTACTTC.

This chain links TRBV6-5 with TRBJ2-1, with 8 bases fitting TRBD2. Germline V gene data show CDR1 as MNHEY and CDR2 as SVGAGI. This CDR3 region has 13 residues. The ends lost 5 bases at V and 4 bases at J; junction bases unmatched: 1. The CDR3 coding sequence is TGTGCCAGCAGTCCGGGGGGGTACAATGAGCAGTTCTTC. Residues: CASSPGGYNEQFF.

CDR3 DNA: TGTGCCAGCAGCTTGACCCCTTACGAGCAGTACTTC. Its translation is CASSLTPYEQYF. V and J are TRBV5-5 and TRBJ2-7; D gene unclear. V lost 1 base and J 4 bases, leaving 6 bases between the germline ends. Germline assignment: CDR1 SGHKS and CDR2 YYEKEE (reference sequence). The CDR3 is made up of 12 amino acids. The entire variable domain, with the rest obtained from reference TRBV5-5 and TRBJ2-7, is as follows: DAGVTQSPTHLIKTRGQQVTLRCSPISGHKSVSWYQQVLGQGPQFIFQYYEKEERGRGNFPDRFSARQFPNYSSELNVNALLLGDSALYLCASSLTPYEQYFGPGTRLTVT.

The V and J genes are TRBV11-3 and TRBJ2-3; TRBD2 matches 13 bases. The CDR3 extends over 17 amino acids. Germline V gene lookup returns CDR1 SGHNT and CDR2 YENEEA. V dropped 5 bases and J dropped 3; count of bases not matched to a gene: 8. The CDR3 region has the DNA TGTGCCAGCAGCACCAGACTAGCGGGGGGCTTTACAGATACGCAGTATTTT. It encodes CASSTRLAGGFTDTQYF. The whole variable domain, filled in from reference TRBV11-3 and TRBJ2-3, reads EAGVVQSPRYKIIEKKQPVAFWCNPISGHNTLYWYLQNLGQGPELLIRYENEEAVDDSQLPKDRFSAERLKGVDSTLKIQPAELGDSAVYLCASSTRLAGGFTDTQYFGPGTRLTVL.

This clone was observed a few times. The DNA of the CDR3 is TGTGCCAGTAGCCTCAGACAGGGGGCGTTTGGGACAGATACGCAGTATTTT. It specifies CASSLRQGAFGTDTQYF. The chain couples TRBV19 to TRBJ2-3, with TRBD1 matching 10 bases. CDR3 length: 17 residues. Trimming took 6 bases from V and 3 from J; bases not matched to a gene: 12. CDR1 and CDR2 from the germline V gene are LNHDA and SQIVND (reference sequence).

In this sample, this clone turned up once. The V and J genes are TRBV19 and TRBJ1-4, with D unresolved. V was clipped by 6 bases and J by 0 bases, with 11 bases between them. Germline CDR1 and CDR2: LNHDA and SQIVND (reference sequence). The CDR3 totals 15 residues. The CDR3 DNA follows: TGTGCCAGTAGGAGGAAAGCAGCAACTAATGAAAAACTGTTTTTT. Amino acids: CASRRKAATNEKLFF.

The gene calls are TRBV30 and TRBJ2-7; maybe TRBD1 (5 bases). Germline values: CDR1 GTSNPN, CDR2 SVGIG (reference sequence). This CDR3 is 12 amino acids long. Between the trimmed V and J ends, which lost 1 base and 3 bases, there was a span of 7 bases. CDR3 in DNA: TGTGCCTGGAGTGAAAGGGGCTACGAGCAGTACTTC. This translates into CAWSERGYEQYF.

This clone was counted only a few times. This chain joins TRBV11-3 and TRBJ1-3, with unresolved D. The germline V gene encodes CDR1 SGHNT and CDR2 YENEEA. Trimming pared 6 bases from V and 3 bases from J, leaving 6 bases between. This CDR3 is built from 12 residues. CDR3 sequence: CASRGVGNTIYF. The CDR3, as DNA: TGTGCCAGCAGAGGAGTTGGAAACACCATATATTTT.

CDR3 sequence reads: CASSSTSGGPREQFF. The CDR3, as DNA: TGTGCCAGCAGCTCGACTAGCGGGGGGCCCCGTGAGCAGTTCTTC. The V gene is TRBV7-9, the J gene TRBJ2-1; 13 nucleotides align to TRBD2. The length of the CDR3 is 15 residues. The J segment lost 9 bases and the V segment lost 4 bases, leaving 6 bases of the junction unmatched. Germline V CDR1 and CDR2: SEHNR, FQNEAQ (reference sequence).

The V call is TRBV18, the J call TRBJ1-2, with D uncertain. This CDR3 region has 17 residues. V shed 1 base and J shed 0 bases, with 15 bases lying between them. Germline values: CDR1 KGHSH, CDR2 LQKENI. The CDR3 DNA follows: TGTGCCAGCTCACCACTCAAGCCGTCCGGAACTAACTATGGCTACACCTTC. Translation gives CASSPLKPSGTNYGYTF.

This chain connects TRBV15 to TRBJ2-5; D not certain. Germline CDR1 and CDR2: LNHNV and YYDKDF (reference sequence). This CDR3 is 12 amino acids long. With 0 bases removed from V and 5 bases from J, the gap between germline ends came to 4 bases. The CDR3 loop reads CATSRDVETQYF. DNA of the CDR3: TGTGCCACCAGCAGAGATGTGGAGACCCAGTACTTC.

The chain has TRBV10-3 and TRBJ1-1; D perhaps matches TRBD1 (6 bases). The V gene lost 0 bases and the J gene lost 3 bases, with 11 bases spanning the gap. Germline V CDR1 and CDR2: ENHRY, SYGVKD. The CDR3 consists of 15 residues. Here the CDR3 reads CAISESAAGDTEAFF. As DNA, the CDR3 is TGTGCCATCAGTGAGTCAGCTGCAGGGGACACTGAAGCTTTCTTT.

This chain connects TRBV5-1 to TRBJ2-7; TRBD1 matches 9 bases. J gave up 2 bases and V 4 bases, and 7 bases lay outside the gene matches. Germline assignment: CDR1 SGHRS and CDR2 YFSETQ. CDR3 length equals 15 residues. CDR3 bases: TGCGCCAGCAGCAGGGACAGGGTGGTTCCCTACGAGCAGTACTTC. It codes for CASSRDRVVPYEQYF.

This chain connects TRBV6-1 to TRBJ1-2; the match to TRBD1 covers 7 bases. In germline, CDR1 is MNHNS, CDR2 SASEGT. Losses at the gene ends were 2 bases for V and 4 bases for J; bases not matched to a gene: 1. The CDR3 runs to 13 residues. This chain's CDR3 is CASSEQGGYGYTF. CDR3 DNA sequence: TGTGCCAGCAGTGAACAGGGGGGCTATGGCTACACCTTC.

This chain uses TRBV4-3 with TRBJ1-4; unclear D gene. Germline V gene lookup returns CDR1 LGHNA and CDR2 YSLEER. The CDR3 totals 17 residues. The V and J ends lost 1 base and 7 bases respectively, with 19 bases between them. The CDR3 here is CASSQATGEYGGEKLFF. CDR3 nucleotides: TGCGCCAGCAGCCAAGCCACCGGGGAGTACGGCGGTGAAAAACTGTTTTTT.